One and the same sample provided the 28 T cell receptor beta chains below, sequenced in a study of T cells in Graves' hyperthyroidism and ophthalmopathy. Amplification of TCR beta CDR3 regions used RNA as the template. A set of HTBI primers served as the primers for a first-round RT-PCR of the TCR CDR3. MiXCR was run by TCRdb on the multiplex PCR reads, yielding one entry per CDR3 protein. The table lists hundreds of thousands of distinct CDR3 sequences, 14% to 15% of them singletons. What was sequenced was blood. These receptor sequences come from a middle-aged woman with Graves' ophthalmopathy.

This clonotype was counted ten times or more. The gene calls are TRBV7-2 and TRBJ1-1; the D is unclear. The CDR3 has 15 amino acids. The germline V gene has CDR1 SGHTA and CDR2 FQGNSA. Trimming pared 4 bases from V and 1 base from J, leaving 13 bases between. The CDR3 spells CASSSGPLENTEAFF. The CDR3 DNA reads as TGTGCCAGCAGCTCGGGCCCCTTGGAGAACACTGAAGCTTTCTTT.

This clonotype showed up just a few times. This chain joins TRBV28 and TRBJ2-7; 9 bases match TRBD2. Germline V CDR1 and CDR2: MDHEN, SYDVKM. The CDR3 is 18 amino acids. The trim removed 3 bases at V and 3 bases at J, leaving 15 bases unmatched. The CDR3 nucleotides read TGTGCCAGCAGTTTTGTAGCGGGAGTAATTAACGAGGTCTACGAGCAGTACTTC. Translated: CASSFVAGVINEVYEQYF.

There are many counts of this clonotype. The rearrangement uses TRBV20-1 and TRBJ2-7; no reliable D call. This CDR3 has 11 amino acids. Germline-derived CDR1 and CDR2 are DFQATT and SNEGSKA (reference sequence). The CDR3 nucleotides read TGCAAAACAACCCCACCGAGGGAGCAGTACTTC. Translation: CKTTPPREQYF.

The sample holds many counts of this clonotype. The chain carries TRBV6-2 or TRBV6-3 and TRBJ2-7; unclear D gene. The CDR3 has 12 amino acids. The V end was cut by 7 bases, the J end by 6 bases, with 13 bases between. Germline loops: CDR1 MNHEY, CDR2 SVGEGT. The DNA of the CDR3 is TGTGCCAGCATAATCAGGTCGGGCGAGCAGTACTTC. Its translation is CASIIRSGEQYF.

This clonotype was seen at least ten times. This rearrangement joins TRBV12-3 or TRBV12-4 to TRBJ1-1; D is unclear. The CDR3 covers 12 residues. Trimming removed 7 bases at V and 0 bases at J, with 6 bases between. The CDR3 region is CASNLMNTEAFF. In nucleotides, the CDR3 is TGTGCCAGCAACCTCATGAACACTGAAGCTTTCTTT.

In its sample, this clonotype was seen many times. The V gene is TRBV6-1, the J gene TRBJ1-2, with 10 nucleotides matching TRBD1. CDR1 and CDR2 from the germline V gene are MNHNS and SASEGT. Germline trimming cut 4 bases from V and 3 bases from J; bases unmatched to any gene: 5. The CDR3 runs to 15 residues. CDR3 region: CASSGRDRGDYGYTF. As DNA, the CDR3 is TGTGCCAGCAGTGGGCGGGACAGGGGCGACTATGGCTACACCTTC.

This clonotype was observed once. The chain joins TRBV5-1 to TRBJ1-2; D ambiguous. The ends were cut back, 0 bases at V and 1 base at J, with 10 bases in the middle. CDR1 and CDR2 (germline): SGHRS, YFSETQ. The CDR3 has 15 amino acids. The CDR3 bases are TGCGCCAGCAGCTTGGTGGGCAGCTTTAACTATGGCTACACCTTC. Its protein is CASSLVGSFNYGYTF.

CDR3 in amino acids: CASGRQGAAYEQYF. The CDR3 nucleotides read TGTGCCAGCGGAAGACAGGGGGCAGCCTACGAGCAGTACTTC. J is TRBJ2-7 and V is TRBV12-3 or TRBV12-4, with TRBD1 identical over 10 bases. V dropped 8 bases and J dropped 2; count of bases not matched to a gene: 6. The CDR3 consists of 14 residues.

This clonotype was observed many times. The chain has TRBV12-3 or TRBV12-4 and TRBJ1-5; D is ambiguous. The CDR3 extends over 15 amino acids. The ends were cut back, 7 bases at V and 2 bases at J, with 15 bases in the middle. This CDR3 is CASTIIGGGNQPQHF. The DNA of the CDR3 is TGTGCCAGCACCATTATTGGTGGAGGCAATCAGCCCCAGCATTTT.

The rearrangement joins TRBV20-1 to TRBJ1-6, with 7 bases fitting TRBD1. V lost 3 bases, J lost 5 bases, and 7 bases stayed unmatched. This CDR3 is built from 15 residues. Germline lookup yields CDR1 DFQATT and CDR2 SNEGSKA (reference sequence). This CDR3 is CSARPGQSNNSPLHF. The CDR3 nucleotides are TGCAGTGCTAGGCCGGGACAGTCAAATAATTCACCCCTCCACTTT.

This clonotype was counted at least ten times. The CDR3 is CASRAEGTYGYTF. The CDR3 DNA is TGTGCCAGCAGAGCAGAGGGAACGTATGGCTACACCTTC. V and J are TRBV9 and TRBJ1-2; no definite D call. The CDR3 has 13 amino acids. Trimming left V 5 bases short and J 5 bases short, with 13 bases between. Germline CDR1 and CDR2: SGDLS and YYNGEE.

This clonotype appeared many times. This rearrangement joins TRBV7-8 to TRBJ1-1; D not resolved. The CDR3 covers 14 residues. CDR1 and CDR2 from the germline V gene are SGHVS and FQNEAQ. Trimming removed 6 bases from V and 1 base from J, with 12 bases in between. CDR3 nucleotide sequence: TGTGCCAGCAGTTCCCCCGGTGGGAACACTGAAGCTTTCTTT. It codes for CASSSPGGNTEAFF.

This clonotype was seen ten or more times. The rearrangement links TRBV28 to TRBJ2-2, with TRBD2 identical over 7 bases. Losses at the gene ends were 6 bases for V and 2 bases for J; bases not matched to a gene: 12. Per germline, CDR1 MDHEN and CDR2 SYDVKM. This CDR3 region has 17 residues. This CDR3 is CASSPSELAINTGELFF. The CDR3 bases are TGTGCCAGCAGCCCCTCCGAACTAGCGATTAACACCGGGGAGCTGTTTTTT. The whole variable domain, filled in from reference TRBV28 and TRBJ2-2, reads DVKVTQSSRYLVKRTGEKVFLECVQDMDHENMFWYRQDPGLGLRLIYFSYDVKMKEKGDIPEGYSVSREKKERFSLILESASTNQTSMYLCASSPSELAINTGELFFGEGSRLTVL.

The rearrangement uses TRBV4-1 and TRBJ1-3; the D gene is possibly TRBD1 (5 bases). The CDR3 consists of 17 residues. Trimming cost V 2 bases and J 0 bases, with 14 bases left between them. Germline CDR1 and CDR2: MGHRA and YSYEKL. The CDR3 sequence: CASSQPGLIYSGNTIYF. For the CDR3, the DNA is TGCGCCAGCAGCCAACCGGGACTGATCTACTCTGGAAACACCATATATTTT.

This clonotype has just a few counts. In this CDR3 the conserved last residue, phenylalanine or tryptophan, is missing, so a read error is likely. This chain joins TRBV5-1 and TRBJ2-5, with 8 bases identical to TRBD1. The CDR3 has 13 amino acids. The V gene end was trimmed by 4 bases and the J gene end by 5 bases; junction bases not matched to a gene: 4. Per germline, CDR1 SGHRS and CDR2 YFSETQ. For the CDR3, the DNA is TGCGCCAGCAGCAGCGGACAGGGTGAGACCCAGTACTCC. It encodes CASSSGQGETQYS.

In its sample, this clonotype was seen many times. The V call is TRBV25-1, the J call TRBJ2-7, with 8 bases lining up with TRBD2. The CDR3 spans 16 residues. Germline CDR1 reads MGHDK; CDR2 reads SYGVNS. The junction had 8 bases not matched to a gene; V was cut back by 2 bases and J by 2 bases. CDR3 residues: CASSELDIAGTYEQYF. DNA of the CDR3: TGTGCCAGCAGTGAACTCGATATAGCGGGGACCTACGAGCAGTACTTC.

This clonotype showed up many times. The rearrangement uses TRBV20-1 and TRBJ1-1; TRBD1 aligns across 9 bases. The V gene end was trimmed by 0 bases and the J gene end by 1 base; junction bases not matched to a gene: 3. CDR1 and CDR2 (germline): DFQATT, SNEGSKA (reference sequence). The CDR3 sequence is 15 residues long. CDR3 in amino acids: CSARDATGGNTEAFF. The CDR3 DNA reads TGCAGTGCTAGAGATGCGACAGGGGGGAACACTGAAGCTTTCTTT.

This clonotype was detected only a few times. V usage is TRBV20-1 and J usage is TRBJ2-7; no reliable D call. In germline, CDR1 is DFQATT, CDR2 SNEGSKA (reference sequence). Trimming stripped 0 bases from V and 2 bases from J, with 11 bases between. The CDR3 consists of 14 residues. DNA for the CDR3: TGCAGTGCTAGAGAGTACCCGGTAGCCTACGAGCAGTACTTC. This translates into CSAREYPVAYEQYF.

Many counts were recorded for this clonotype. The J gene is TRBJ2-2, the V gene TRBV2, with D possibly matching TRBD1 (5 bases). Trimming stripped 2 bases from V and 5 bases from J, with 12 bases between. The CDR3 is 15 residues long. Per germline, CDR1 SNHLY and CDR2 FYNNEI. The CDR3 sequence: CASSERTQGTGELFF. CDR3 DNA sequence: TGTGCCAGCAGTGAAAGGACCCAGGGTACCGGGGAGCTGTTTTTT.

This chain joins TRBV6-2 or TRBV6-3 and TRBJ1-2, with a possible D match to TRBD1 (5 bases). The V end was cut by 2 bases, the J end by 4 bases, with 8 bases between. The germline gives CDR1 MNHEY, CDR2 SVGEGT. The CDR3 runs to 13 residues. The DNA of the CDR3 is TGTGCCAGCAGTTACACAGACAGCTATGGCTACACCTTC. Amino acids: CASSYTDSYGYTF.

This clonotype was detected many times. The CDR3 protein is CAIGTGTEGIGEQYF. As DNA, the CDR3 is TGTGCCATCGGGACAGGCACAGAGGGGATTGGCGAGCAGTACTTC. The chain combines TRBV2 with TRBJ2-7; the match to TRBD1 covers 8 bases. CDR3 length equals 15 residues. Trimming removed 10 bases from V and 6 bases from J; junction bases left unmatched: 17. CDR1 is SNHLY, CDR2 FYNNEI, per germline.

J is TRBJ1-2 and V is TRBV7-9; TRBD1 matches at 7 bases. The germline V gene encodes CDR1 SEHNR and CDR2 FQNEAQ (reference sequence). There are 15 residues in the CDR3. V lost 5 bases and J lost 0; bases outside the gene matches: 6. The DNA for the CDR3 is TGTGCCAGCAGCAACACAGGGGTAACTAACTATGGCTACACCTTC. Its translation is CASSNTGVTNYGYTF.

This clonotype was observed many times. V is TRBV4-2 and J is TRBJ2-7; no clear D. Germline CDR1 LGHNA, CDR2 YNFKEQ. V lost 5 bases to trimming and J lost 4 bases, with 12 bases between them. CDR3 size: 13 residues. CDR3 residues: CASSYRLLYEQYF. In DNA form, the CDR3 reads TGTGCCAGCAGCTATAGACTCCTATACGAGCAGTACTTC.

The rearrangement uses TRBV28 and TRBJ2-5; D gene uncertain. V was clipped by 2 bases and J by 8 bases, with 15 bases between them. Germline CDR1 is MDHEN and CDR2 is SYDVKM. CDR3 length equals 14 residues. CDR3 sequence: CASSLGGTQGTQYF. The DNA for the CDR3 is TGTGCCAGCAGTTTAGGTGGCACCCAAGGAACCCAGTACTTC.

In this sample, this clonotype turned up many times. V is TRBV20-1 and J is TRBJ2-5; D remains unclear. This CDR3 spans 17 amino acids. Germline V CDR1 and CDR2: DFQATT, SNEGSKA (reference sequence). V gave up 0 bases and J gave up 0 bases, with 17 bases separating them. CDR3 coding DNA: TGCAGTGCTAGAGATAGGGAACCAAGGTGGTACCAAGAGACCCAGTACTTC. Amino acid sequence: CSARDREPRWYQETQYF.

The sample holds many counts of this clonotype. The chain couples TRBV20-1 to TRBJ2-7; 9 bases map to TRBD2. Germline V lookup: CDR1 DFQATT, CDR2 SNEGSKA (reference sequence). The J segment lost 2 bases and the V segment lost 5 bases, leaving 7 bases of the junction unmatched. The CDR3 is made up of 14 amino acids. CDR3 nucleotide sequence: TGCAGTGCTGGAAGCGGGAGGCTGACCTACGAGCAGTACTTC. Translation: CSAGSGRLTYEQYF.

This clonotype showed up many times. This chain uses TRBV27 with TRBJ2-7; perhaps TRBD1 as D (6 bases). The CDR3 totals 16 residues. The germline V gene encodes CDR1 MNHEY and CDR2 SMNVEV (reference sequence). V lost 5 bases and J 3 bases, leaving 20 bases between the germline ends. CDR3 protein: CASSPHLEDSYYEQYF. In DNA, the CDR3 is TGTGCCAGCAGTCCCCACCTCGAGGACAGCTACTACGAGCAGTACTTC.

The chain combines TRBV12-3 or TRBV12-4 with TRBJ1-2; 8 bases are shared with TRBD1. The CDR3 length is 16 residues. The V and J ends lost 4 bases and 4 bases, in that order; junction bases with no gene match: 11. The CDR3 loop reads CASSSGPGQGPYGYTF. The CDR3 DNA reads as TGTGCCAGCAGTTCAGGGCCAGGACAGGGTCCCTATGGCTACACCTTC.